This T cell receptor (beta chain) was sequenced for a study of shared clonotypes between healthy human individuals. Assay: immunoSEQ multiplex PCR; the TCRdb copy retains only in-frame clones and omits some. The sample holds over a million clones, approximately 98% seen once. Healthy adults negative for HIV, lacking recent acute infections or vaccinations, served as donors. The CDR3 consists of 15 residues. Germline V lookup: CDR1 MNHEY, CDR2 SVGAGI. The trim removed 6 bases at V and 4 bases at J, leaving 10 bases unmatched. This TCR came from a young man in good health. Specimen: naive CD4+ T cells sorted from blood. Subset noted: CD45RA+ positively selected. The chain recombines TRBV6-5 with TRBJ2-5; 8 bases are a match to TRBD2. The CDR3 DNA is TGTGCCAGCAGCCCGACCCTGACTAGCGTAGAGACCCAGTACTTC. As protein: CASSPTLTSVETQYF.